This TCR beta chain was sequenced in a study of spatial heterogeneity in lung cancer. About the study: Those follow-up PBMC samples that were available underwent sequencing, at a median interval of about 2 years following resection. As counted in raw reads, each unique TCR and UMI combination appeared more than ten times on average.

Germline CDR1 reads LNHDA; CDR2 reads SQIVND (reference sequence). The CDR3 has 12 amino acids. Trimming took off 7 bases at V and 4 bases at J, with 9 bases between the two ends. The time point was: blood at routine non-recurrence follow-up after resection. Whole RNA was taken from tumor, nontumor lung or frozen PBMC; it was then sequenced unsorted. This clonotype was recorded many times. TCRdb reprocessed the 5' RACE reads via MiXCR and lists one record per CDR3 protein. The data hold over 40,000 distinct CDR3 sequences, with approximately 10% observed a single time. The chain uses TRBV19 and TRBJ2-3; D possibly uses TRBD1 or TRBD2 (6 bases each). The sequence derives from a male donor with early-stage non-small cell lung cancer. This specimen consisted of PBMCs, obtained at follow-up. The chain's CDR3 is CASTGAADTQYF. The DNA of the CDR3 is TGTGCCAGTACGGGGGCGGCAGATACGCAGTATTTT.